Listed here are 20 T cell receptor beta chains from one sample, sequenced in a study of blood T cells in healthy people across ages. Alongside a J-beta primer mix, a sample-barcoded 5' primer served in a second PCR lasting about 6 to 11 cycles. TCRdb analysed the 5' RACE reads with MiXCR anew, one entry per CDR3 protein. The top ten clones hold roughly 7.9% of a sample with around 1.5 million distinct CDR3 sequences, 42% of them seen once. The specimen was blood. Receptors originate from a woman aged 18 to 35 in good health.

This clonotype showed up just a few times. The chain is built from TRBV12-3 or TRBV12-4 and TRBJ2-1, with 9 nucleotides matching TRBD2. The DNA end lines up better with TRBJ2-7; the J call may be wrong. CDR3 length: 18 residues. CDR3 sequence reads: CASSFASGGLYSYNEQYF. The CDR3 DNA sequence: TGTGCCAGCAGTTTTGCCAGCGGGGGGCTCTACTCCTACAATGAGCAGTACTTC.

This chain links TRBV20-1 with TRBJ2-7; the D gene is possibly TRBD1 (6 bases). The CDR3 has 15 residues. Germline CDR1 reads DFQATT; CDR2 reads SNEGSKA (reference sequence). Trimming took off 5 bases at V and 2 bases at J, with 19 bases between the two ends. The CDR3 region is CSARPPGQLTYEQYF. DNA for the CDR3: TGCAGTGCTCGACCTCCCGGACAGCTTACCTACGAGCAGTACTTC.

This clonotype has more than one count but fewer than ten. The chain employs TRBV10-3 and TRBJ1-1; 10 bases are a match to TRBD1. Trimming took 7 bases from V and 1 from J; bases not matched to a gene: 3. CDR3 length: 14 amino acids. Germline V gives CDR1 ENHRY, CDR2 SYGVKD. CDR3: CAITRDRGNTEAFF. The DNA of the CDR3 is TGTGCCATCACCCGGGACAGGGGGAACACTGAAGCTTTCTTT.

There are a few counts of this clonotype. This chain links TRBV3-1 with TRBJ1-5, with D possibly TRBD1 on 5 matching bases. The CDR3 is 12 amino acids. Trimming cost V 5 bases and J 7 bases, with 9 bases left between them. Germline assignment: CDR1 LGHDT and CDR2 YNNKEL (reference sequence). The CDR3 sequence: CASSGGVQPQHF. The CDR3 DNA sequence: TGTGCCAGCAGCGGGGGGGTACAGCCCCAGCATTTT.

The sample holds a few counts of this clonotype. CDR3 sequence: CASSVDGSSYEQYF. CDR3 in DNA: TGTGCCAGCAGCGTAGATGGAAGCTCCTACGAGCAGTACTTC. The V gene is TRBV9, the J gene TRBJ2-7; D is undetermined. The CDR3 runs 14 residues. Per germline, CDR1 SGDLS and CDR2 YYNGEE. The V and J ends lost 0 bases and 0 bases respectively, with 7 bases between them.

This clonotype was seen a handful of times. This sequence joins TRBV5-5 and TRBJ2-1; D is perhaps TRBD1 (6 bases). The V gene's germline CDR1 is SGHKS and CDR2 YYEKEE (reference sequence). Deletions cut 0 bases from V and 2 bases from J, with 9 bases between. The CDR3 runs to 15 residues. The CDR3 sequence is CASSLGTVPYNEQFF. CDR3 sequence (DNA): TGTGCCAGCAGCTTGGGGACAGTACCCTACAATGAGCAGTTCTTC.

The chain carries TRBV19 and TRBJ2-7, with 10 nucleotides matching TRBD2. The germline gives CDR1 LNHDA, CDR2 SQIVND (reference sequence). The CDR3 runs 14 residues. J was trimmed by 3 bases and V by 5 bases; bases with no gene match: 4. In DNA form, the CDR3 reads TGTGCCAGTAGTCCTAGCGGGAGCAACTACGAGCAGTACTTC. It yields the protein CASSPSGSNYEQYF.

This clonotype was observed a handful of times. The chain has TRBV7-2 and TRBJ2-3, with unresolved D. The CDR3 totals 13 residues. CDR1 is SGHTA, CDR2 FQGNSA, per germline. Trimming pared 4 bases from V and 8 bases from J, leaving 13 bases between. CDR3 protein: CASSSPYESTQYF. CDR3 DNA: TGTGCCAGCAGCTCCCCCTATGAGTCTACGCAGTATTTT.

In the case of this clonotype: With a much larger clone just one base away, this may be a read error. The rearrangement links TRBV27 to TRBJ2-5, with a possible D match to TRBD1 (6 bases). CDR1 and CDR2 (germline): MNHEY, SMNVEV (reference sequence). This CDR3 is built from 14 residues. Trimming removed 5 bases from V and 1 base from J, with 11 bases in between. The DNA for the CDR3 is TGTGCCAGCAGTGTAGTGGGGGCCCAAGAGACCCAGTACTTC. The encoded protein is CASSVVGAQETQYF.

This clonotype was recorded a few times. The rearrangement links TRBV12-3 or TRBV12-4 to TRBJ1-5; 7 bases map to TRBD1. Trimming cost V 6 bases and J 1 base; bases outside gene matches: 3. CDR3 length: 14 amino acids. CDR3 loop: CASRLTGSNQPQHF. Written as DNA, the CDR3 is TGTGCCAGCAGATTGACAGGGAGCAATCAGCCCCAGCATTTT.

The CDR3 region has the DNA TGTGCCAGCAGCCTCACAGGGGGCAGAGATTCACCCCTCCACTTT. Its translation is CASSLTGGRDSPLHF. The J gene is TRBJ1-6, the V gene TRBV25-1, with 9 bases that match TRBD1. V shed 6 bases and J 8 bases; nucleotides not matched to a gene: 8. Germline V lookup: CDR1 MGHDK, CDR2 SYGVNS. This CDR3 has 15 amino acids.

This clonotype was counted between two and nine times. This chain connects TRBV7-2 to TRBJ2-1; D is perhaps TRBD1 or TRBD2 (6 bases each). The CDR3 extends over 17 amino acids. Germline CDR1 and CDR2: SGHTA and FQGNSA. V lost 2 bases to trimming and J lost 5 bases, with 19 bases between them. This CDR3 reads CASSLSSSGAVHNEQFF. CDR3 bases: TGTGCCAGCAGCTTAAGCTCATCGGGGGCGGTCCACAATGAGCAGTTCTTC.

The rearrangement links TRBV5-1 to TRBJ2-7; 10 bases align to TRBD1. With V trimmed by 4 bases and J by 4 bases, 8 bases remained unmatched. CDR1 and CDR2 from the germline V gene are SGHRS and YFSETQ. The CDR3 runs 15 residues. The CDR3 loop is CASSIAGTGVYEQYF. The CDR3 nucleotides are TGCGCCAGCAGCATTGCCGGGACAGGGGTTTACGAGCAGTACTTC.

The chain employs TRBV9 and TRBJ2-4; D gene unclear. The germline V gene has CDR1 SGDLS and CDR2 YYNGEE. Trimming shortened V by 0 bases and J by 13 bases, and 11 bases separated the two germline ends. The CDR3 sequence is 12 residues long. CDR3 in DNA: TGTGCCAGCAGCGTAGGCTACGGCGACCAGTACTTC. Translating it yields CASSVGYGDQYF. The whole variable domain, filled in from reference TRBV9 and TRBJ2-4, reads DSGVTQTPKHLITATGQRVTLRCSPRSGDLSVYWYQQSLDQGLQFLIQYYNGEERAKGNILERFSAQQFPDLHSELNLSSLELGDSALYFCASSVGYGDQYFGAGTRLSVL.

This clonotype was observed a single time. V is TRBV5-5 and J is TRBJ2-5; possibly TRBD1 or TRBD2 for D (5 bases each). The DNA matches TRBJ2-7 better at its end, which makes the J call doubtful. The CDR3 contains 12 residues. Germline V gene sequence: CDR1 SGHKS, CDR2 YYEKEE (reference sequence). The CDR3 loop is CASSRAGAEQYF. The CDR3 region has the DNA TGTGCCAGCAGCCGGGCCGGGGCCGAGCAGTACTTC.

This clonotype was seen a handful of times. V is TRBV7-2 and J is TRBJ2-3; 8 positions agree with TRBD2. The CDR3 contains 16 residues. CDR1 and CDR2 from the germline V gene are SGHTA and FQGNSA. Trimming took 2 bases from V and 3 from J; bases not matched to a gene: 7. The CDR3 is CASSLRAGGLTDTQYF. The DNA for the CDR3 is TGTGCCAGCAGCTTACGGGCGGGGGGCCTGACAGATACGCAGTATTTT.

The rearrangement joins TRBV5-1 to TRBJ2-7; tentatively, D is TRBD1 (6 bases). The germline V gene encodes CDR1 SGHRS and CDR2 YFSETQ. V lost 0 bases and J 0 bases, leaving 13 bases between the germline ends. This CDR3 comprises 16 residues. This chain's CDR3 is CASSLGMTGLSYEQYF. The CDR3 DNA is TGCGCCAGCAGCTTGGGTATGACAGGACTCTCCTACGAGCAGTACTTC.

In this sample, this clonotype turned up a few times. The chain employs TRBV5-1 and TRBJ2-7, with TRBD2 matching 11 bases. Trimming removed 0 bases from V and 7 bases from J; junction bases left unmatched: 6. This CDR3 spans 15 amino acids. Germline CDR1 is SGHRS and CDR2 is YFSETQ. The DNA for the CDR3 is TGCGCCAGCAGCTTGGAAACTAGCGGGAGTGTGGAGCAGTACTTC. Its translation: CASSLETSGSVEQYF.

This clonotype was recorded a few times. This rearrangement joins TRBV7-2 to TRBJ2-1; 11 positions match TRBD2. V trimming: 1 base; J trimming: 5 bases; junction bases outside the gene matches: 7. Germline CDR1 reads SGHTA; CDR2 reads FQGNSA. The CDR3 totals 17 residues. For the CDR3, the DNA is TGTGCCAGCAGCTTAGAGGCTAGCGGGGGGAGACACAATGAGCAGTTCTTC. Protein product: CASSLEASGGRHNEQFF.

The chain has TRBV11-2 and TRBJ2-7; tentative D call: TRBD1 (5 bases). Trimming shortened V by 4 bases and J by 1 base, and 14 bases separated the two germline ends. The CDR3 runs to 15 residues. Germline assignment: CDR1 SGHAT and CDR2 FQNNGV. CDR3 residues: CASSSHPDTSYEQYF. CDR3 coding DNA: TGTGCCAGCAGCTCTCACCCGGACACTTCCTACGAGCAGTACTTC.